What follows are 17 T cell receptor beta chains derived from one specimen sequenced in a study of blood T cell repertoires in COVID-19 (dated by TCRdb to the early 2020s). The method behind the library was the immunoSEQ multiplex PCR assay. TCRdb mirrors the immuneACCESS table, restricted to in-frame sequences. Some clones are absent from its copies; in checked studies, under half trace to an unresolved V gene, and the reason for the others is unknown. In all, the sample holds about 58,000 clones, and around 85% of those were seen once. The top ten clonotypes cover approximately 8.4% of the sample. Sequenced sample: peripheral blood. The origin of the receptors is a woman aged 70 to 79 with active COVID-19.

J is TRBJ2-7 and V is TRBV4-1; D is perhaps TRBD2 (5 bases). Germline V gives CDR1 MGHRA, CDR2 YSYEKL. This CDR3 has 14 amino acids. The germline V and J ends were trimmed by 0 bases and 6 bases, with 12 bases remaining between them. As DNA, the CDR3 is TGCGCCAGCAGCCAAGACTCGGGATACGGCGAGCAGTACTTC. Its translation: CASSQDSGYGEQYF.

The chain combines TRBV10-2 with TRBJ1-1; possible D gene TRBD1, 5 bases. Per the germline V gene, CDR1 is WSHSY and CDR2 is SAAADI. Trimming took off 7 bases at V and 8 bases at J, with 17 bases between the two ends. The CDR3 is 13 amino acids. The CDR3 coding sequence is TGCGCCAGCACCGCCGACAGAACAACCGAAGCTTTCTTT. Its translation is CASTADRTTEAFF.

V gene TRBV7-9 combines with J gene TRBJ2-1; the match to TRBD2 covers 13 bases. This CDR3 region has 15 residues. The V gene end was trimmed by 5 bases and the J gene end by 6 bases; junction bases not matched to a gene: 4. Germline V gene lookup returns CDR1 SEHNR and CDR2 FQNEAQ (reference sequence). The CDR3 DNA reads as TGTGCCAGCAGCACCGGACTAGCGGGAGTCAATGAGCAGTTCTTC. It is translated as CASSTGLAGVNEQFF.

This clone was found once. This chain links TRBV12-3 or TRBV12-4 with TRBJ2-5; TRBD1 is a possible D gene (5 bases). CDR3 length: 13 amino acids. The V gene lost 4 bases and the J gene lost 3 bases, with 9 bases spanning the gap. DNA for the CDR3: TGTGCCAGCAGTTGGACAAGTAAAGAGACCCAGTACTTC. This translates into CASSWTSKETQYF.

The chain uses TRBV18 and TRBJ2-6; possibly TRBD2 for D (5 bases). Germline V gives CDR1 KGHSH, CDR2 LQKENI. The germline V and J ends were trimmed by 3 bases and 4 bases, with 13 bases remaining between them. This CDR3 has 16 residues. The CDR3 spells CASSPNRGEGANVLTF. The CDR3 bases are TGTGCCAGCTCACCGAACCGGGGTGAAGGGGCCAACGTCCTGACTTTC.

The chain couples TRBV5-4 to TRBJ1-3; 7 bases fit TRBD1. CDR3 length: 18 amino acids. Germline CDR1 is SGHNT and CDR2 is YYREEE (reference sequence). J was trimmed by 0 bases and V by 4 bases; bases with no gene match: 13. The CDR3 nucleotides are TGTGCCAGCAGCGGAGGATTGGAGGGGGCTCGCTCTGGAAACACCATATATTTT. It encodes CASSGGLEGARSGNTIYF.

The rearrangement links TRBV19 to TRBJ2-7; 10 positions agree with TRBD2. Germline V lookup: CDR1 LNHDA, CDR2 SQIVND (reference sequence). This CDR3 has 15 residues. After removal of 6 bases from V and 0 bases from J, the junction contained 5 bases not matched to a gene. CDR3 sequence: CASRRTSGTSYEQYF. CDR3 DNA sequence: TGTGCCAGTAGGAGGACTAGCGGTACCTCCTACGAGCAGTACTTC.

The chain uses TRBV9 and TRBJ2-3, with 7 bases matching TRBD1. The CDR3 runs 18 residues. CDR1 is SGDLS, CDR2 YYNGEE, per germline. Germline trimming cut 0 bases from V and 0 bases from J; bases unmatched to any gene: 10. The CDR3 loop reads CASSVVVKTGLSTDTQYF. The CDR3 nucleotides are TGTGCCAGCAGCGTAGTTGTTAAGACAGGGCTTAGCACAGATACGCAGTATTTT.

The V and J genes are TRBV21-1 and TRBJ2-3; whether TRBD2, the table's D call, matches the DNA was not checked. TRBV21-1 is listed as a pseudogene. This CDR3 is 12 amino acids long. The CDR3 region has the DNA TGTGCCAGCAAAGTCTCGTCGGGTTCGCAGTATTTT. Protein: CASKVSSGSQYF.

This chain joins TRBV7-2 and TRBJ1-5; maybe TRBD1 (6 bases). The CDR3 has 15 amino acids. Germline CDR1 SGHTA, CDR2 FQGNSA. V was pared by 5 bases and J by 0 bases, with 11 bases between. CDR3 in DNA: TGTGCCAGCAGCCCAGGGACATATAGCAATCAGCCCCAGCATTTT. Amino acid sequence: CASSPGTYSNQPQHF. The complete variable domain, with remaining parts taken from reference TRBV7-2 and TRBJ1-5, reads GAGVSQSPSNKVTEKGKDVELRCDPISGHTALYWYRQSLGQGLEFLIYFQGNSAPDKSGLPSDRFSAERTGGSVSTLTIQRTQQEDSAVYLCASSPGTYSNQPQHFGDGTRLSIL.

The gene calls are TRBV19 and TRBJ2-3; D may be TRBD2 (6 bases). The ends were cut back, 4 bases at V and 1 base at J, with 12 bases in the middle. Germline CDR1 reads LNHDA; CDR2 reads SQIVND (reference sequence). The CDR3 consists of 15 residues. The CDR3 DNA reads as TGTGCCAGTAGTACCCAAGCGGGCCGCACAGATACGCAGTATTTT. This codes for CASSTQAGRTDTQYF.

CDR3 loop: CARSLGRTSGAGTDTQYF. The CDR3, as DNA: TGTGCCAGAAGCTTGGGGCGGACTAGCGGGGCGGGGACAGATACGCAGTATTTT. The chain combines TRBV5-3 with TRBJ2-3; 12 positions agree with TRBD2. TRBV5-3 is sorted into the ORF group, with uncertain function. This CDR3 is built from 18 residues. With 0 bases clipped from V and 3 bases from J, the junction kept 8 bases outside the gene matches.

The chain joins TRBV10-2 to TRBJ2-1; 8 nucleotides agree with TRBD1. The CDR3 loop spans 12 amino acids. The germline gives CDR1 WSHSY, CDR2 SAAADI. J gave up 8 bases and V 3 bases, and 0 bases lay outside the gene matches. The CDR3 reads CASSEQGDEQFF. CDR3 nucleotides: TGCGCCAGCAGTGAACAGGGGGATGAGCAGTTCTTC.

The chain joins TRBV5-4 to TRBJ1-1, with D unresolved. V dropped 4 bases and J dropped 7 bases, with 14 bases sitting between them. CDR3 length equals 13 residues. The V gene's germline CDR1 is SGHNT and CDR2 YYREEE (reference sequence). In DNA form, the CDR3 reads TGTGCCAGCAGCCCCGCGGGTCGACTTGAAGCTTTCTTT. Its protein product is CASSPAGRLEAFF.

The chain uses TRBV5-1 and TRBJ2-3, with a tentative D call TRBD1 (6 bases). Germline V CDR1 and CDR2: SGHRS, YFSETQ. The CDR3 totals 13 residues. V was clipped by 7 bases and J by 1 base, with 10 bases between them. The CDR3 here is CASSKGGTDTQYF. For the CDR3, the DNA is TGCGCCAGCTCGAAGGGGGGCACAGATACGCAGTATTTT.

The chain recombines TRBV27 with TRBJ2-3; 10 nucleotides match TRBD2. This CDR3 has 16 amino acids. Germline V gene sequence: CDR1 MNHEY, CDR2 SMNVEV (reference sequence). Trimming cost V 4 bases and J 4 bases; bases outside gene matches: 8. The CDR3 region has the DNA TGTGCCAGCAGTTATTCACTAGCGGGGATCCCAGATACGCAGTATTTT. Encoded protein: CASSYSLAGIPDTQYF.

The chain's CDR3 is CASSVEGDSNQPQHF. In nucleotides, the CDR3 is TGTGCCAGCAGCGTCGAGGGGGATAGCAATCAGCCCCAGCATTTT. The V call is TRBV9, the J call TRBJ1-5; weak D call: TRBD1 (6 bases). Trimming stripped 2 bases from V and 0 bases from J, with 9 bases between. The CDR3 runs to 15 residues. Germline values: CDR1 SGDLS, CDR2 YYNGEE.